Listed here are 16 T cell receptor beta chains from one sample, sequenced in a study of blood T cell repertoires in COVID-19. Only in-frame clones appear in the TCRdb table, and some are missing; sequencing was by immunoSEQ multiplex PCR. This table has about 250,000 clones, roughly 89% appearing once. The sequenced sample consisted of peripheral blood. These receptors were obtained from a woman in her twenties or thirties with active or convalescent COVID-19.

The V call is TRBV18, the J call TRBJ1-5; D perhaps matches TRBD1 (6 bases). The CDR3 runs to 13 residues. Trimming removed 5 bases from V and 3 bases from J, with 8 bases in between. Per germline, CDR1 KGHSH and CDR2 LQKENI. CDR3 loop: CASSGGPNQPQHF. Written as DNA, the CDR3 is TGTGCCAGCTCAGGGGGCCCCAATCAGCCCCAGCATTTT.

CDR3 residues: CASSYVGSGVYGYTF. CDR3 coding DNA: TGTGCCAGCAGTTACGTGGGGAGTGGAGTCTATGGCTACACCTTC. The chain is built from TRBV6-2 or TRBV6-3 and TRBJ1-2; no clear D. Germline V lookup: CDR1 MNHEY, CDR2 SVGEGT. V was shortened by 2 bases and J by 4 bases, with 14 bases between the two germline ends. The CDR3 is 15 residues long.

In DNA, the CDR3 is TGCGCCAGCAGCTTGGATTCACACACAGATACGCAGTATTTT. Its translation is CASSLDSHTDTQYF. The rearrangement links TRBV5-1 to TRBJ2-3; unclear D gene. This CDR3 contains 14 residues. Germline V gene sequence: CDR1 SGHRS, CDR2 YFSETQ. Between the trimmed V and J ends, which lost 0 bases and 2 bases, there was a span of 7 bases.

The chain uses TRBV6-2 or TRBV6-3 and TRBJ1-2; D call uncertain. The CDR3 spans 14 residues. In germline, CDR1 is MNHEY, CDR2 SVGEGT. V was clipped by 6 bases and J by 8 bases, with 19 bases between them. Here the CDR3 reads CASSPLVKVGGYTF. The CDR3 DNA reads TGTGCCAGCAGCCCATTGGTAAAGGTGGGCGGCTACACCTTC.

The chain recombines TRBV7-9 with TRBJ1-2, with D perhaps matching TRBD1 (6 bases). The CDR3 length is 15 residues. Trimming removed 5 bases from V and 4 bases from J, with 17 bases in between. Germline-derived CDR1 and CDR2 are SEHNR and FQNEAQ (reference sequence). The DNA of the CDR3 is TGTGCCAGCAGCCCGGACAGCGGTCCGTCCTATGGCTACACCTTC. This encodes CASSPDSGPSYGYTF.

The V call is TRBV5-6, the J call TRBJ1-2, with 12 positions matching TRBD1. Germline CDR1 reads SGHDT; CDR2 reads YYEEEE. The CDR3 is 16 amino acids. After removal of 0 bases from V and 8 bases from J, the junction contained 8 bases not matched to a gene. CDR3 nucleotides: TGTGCCAGCAGCTTGGCTCCGGGACAGGGGGCGCAGGGCTACACCTTC. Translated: CASSLAPGQGAQGYTF. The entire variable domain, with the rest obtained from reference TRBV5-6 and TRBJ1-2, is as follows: DAGVTQSPTHLIKTRGQQVTLRCSPKSGHDTVSWYQQALGQGPQFIFQYYEEEERQRGNFPDRFSGHQFPNYSSELNVNALLLGDSALYLCASSLAPGQGAQGYTFGSGTRLTVV.

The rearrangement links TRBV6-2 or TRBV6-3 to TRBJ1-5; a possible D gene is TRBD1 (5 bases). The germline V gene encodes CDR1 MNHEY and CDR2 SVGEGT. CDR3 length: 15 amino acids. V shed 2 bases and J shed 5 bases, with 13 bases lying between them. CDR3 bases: TGTGCCAGCAGTTACCTGGCAGGGTTTGATCAGCCCCAGCATTTT. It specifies CASSYLAGFDQPQHF.

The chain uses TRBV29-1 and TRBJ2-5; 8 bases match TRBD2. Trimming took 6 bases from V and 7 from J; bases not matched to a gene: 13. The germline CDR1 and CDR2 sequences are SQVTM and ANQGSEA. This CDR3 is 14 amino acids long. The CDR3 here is CSVRRAGERGTQYF. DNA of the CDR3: TGCAGCGTACGAAGAGCGGGGGAAAGAGGGACCCAGTACTTC. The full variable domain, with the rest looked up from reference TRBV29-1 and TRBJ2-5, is SAVISQKPSRDICQRGTSLTIQCQVDSQVTMMFWYRQQPGQSLTLIATANQGSEATYESGFVIDKFPISRPNLTFSTLTVSNMSPEDSSIYLCSVRRAGERGTQYFGPGTRLLVL.

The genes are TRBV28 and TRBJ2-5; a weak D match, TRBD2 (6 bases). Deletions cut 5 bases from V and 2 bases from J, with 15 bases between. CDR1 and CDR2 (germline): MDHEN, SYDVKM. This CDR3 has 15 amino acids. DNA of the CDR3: TGTGCCAGCAGTCCTACGGGGAGGAAACAAGAGACCCAGTACTTC. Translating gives CASSPTGRKQETQYF.

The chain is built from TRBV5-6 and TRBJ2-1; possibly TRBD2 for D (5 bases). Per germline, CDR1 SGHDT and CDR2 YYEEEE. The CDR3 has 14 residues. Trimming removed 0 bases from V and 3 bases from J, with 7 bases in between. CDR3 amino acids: CASSLDGVYNEQFF. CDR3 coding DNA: TGTGCCAGCAGCTTGGACGGGGTCTACAATGAGCAGTTCTTC.

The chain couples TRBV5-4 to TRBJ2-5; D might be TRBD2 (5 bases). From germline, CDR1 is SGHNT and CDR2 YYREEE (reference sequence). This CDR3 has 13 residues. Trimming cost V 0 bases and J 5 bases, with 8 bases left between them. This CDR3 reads CASSLDGEETQYF. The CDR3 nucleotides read TGTGCCAGCAGCTTGGACGGGGAGGAGACCCAGTACTTC.

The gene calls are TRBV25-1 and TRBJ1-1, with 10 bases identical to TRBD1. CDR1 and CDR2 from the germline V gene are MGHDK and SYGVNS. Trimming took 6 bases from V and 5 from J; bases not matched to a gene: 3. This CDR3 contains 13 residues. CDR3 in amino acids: CASRTGGRTEAFF. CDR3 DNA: TGTGCCAGCAGGACAGGGGGCAGGACTGAAGCTTTCTTT.

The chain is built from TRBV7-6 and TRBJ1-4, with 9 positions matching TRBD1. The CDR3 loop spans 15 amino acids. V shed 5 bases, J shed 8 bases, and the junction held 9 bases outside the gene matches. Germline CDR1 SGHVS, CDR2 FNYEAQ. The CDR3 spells CASSQATGGEEKLFF. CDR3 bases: TGTGCCAGCAGCCAAGCTACAGGGGGCGAGGAAAAACTGTTTTTT.

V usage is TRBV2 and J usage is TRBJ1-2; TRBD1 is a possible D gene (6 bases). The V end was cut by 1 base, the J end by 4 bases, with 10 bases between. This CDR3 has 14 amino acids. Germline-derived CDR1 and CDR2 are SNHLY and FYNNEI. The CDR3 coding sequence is TGTGCCAGCAGTGAAGTGGACAGAGCCTATGGCTACACCTTC. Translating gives CASSEVDRAYGYTF.

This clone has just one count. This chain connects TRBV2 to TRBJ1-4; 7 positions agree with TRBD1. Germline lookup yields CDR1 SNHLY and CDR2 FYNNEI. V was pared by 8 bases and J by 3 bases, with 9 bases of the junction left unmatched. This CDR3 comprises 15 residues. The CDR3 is CASRKGGSANEKLFF. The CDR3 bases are TGTGCCAGCCGTAAAGGGGGCTCGGCTAATGAAAAACTGTTTTTT.

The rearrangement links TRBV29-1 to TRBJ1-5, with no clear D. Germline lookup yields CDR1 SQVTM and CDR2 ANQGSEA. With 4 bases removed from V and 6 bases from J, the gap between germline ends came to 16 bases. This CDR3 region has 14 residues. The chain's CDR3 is CSVGGGSSGQPQHF. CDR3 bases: TGCAGCGTTGGAGGAGGGAGCTCGGGTCAGCCCCAGCATTTT.